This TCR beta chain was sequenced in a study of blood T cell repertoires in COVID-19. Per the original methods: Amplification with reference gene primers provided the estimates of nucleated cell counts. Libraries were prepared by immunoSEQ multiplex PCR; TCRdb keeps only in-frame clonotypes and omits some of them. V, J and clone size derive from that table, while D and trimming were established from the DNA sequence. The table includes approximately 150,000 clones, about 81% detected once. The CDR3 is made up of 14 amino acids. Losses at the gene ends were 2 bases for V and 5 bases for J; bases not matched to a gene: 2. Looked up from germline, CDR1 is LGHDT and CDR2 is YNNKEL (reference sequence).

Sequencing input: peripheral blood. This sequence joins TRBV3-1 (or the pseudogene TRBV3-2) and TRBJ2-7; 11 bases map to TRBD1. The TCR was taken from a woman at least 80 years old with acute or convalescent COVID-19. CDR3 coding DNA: TGTGCCAGCAGCCAATGGACAGGGGGCAACGAGCAGTACTTC. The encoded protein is CASSQWTGGNEQYF.